A single sample is the source of the 25 T cell receptor beta chains below, sequenced in a study of OX40 agonist ivuxolimab in advanced cancers. Assay used: immunoSEQ multiplex PCR; TCRdb lists only in-frame clones, some missing. The top ten clones hold around 0.38% of a sample with 55,000 to 65,000 clones, more than 75% of them seen once. The specimen was CD4+ or CD8+ T cells sorted from blood, collected in a trial of the OX40 agonist ivuxolimab. Receptors originate from an adult with an advanced solid tumor such as melanoma, head and neck, liver or kidney cancer.

The chain links TRBV7-8 to TRBJ2-7; 11 positions agree with TRBD1. With V trimmed by 4 bases and J by 6 bases, 5 bases remained unmatched. The germline V gene encodes CDR1 SGHVS and CDR2 FQNEAQ. The CDR3 loop spans 14 amino acids. The CDR3 sequence is CASSSRTGGTEQYF. The CDR3 DNA is TGTGCCAGCAGCTCGAGGACAGGGGGCACCGAGCAGTACTTC.

This chain joins TRBV7-9 and TRBJ2-2, with 7 bases lining up with TRBD1. The trim removed 6 bases at V and 6 bases at J, leaving 4 bases unmatched. From germline, CDR1 is SEHNR and CDR2 FQNEAQ (reference sequence). The CDR3 is made up of 13 amino acids. The DNA for the CDR3 is TGTGCCAGCAGAAGAGGACAGGCCGGGGAGCTGTTTTTT. This sequence encodes CASRRGQAGELFF.

The chain has TRBV6-5 and TRBJ2-5; no clear D gene. V shed 1 base and J shed 1 base, with 7 bases lying between them. CDR3 size: 14 residues. Germline CDR1 is MNHEY and CDR2 is SVGAGI. The CDR3 nucleotides read TGTGCCAGCAGTTACTTCGGCGTCCAAGAGACCCAGTACTTC. Protein sequence: CASSYFGVQETQYF.

The rearrangement links TRBV27 to TRBJ1-5; D unclear. V was shortened by 3 bases and J by 5 bases, with 8 bases between the two germline ends. Germline V lookup: CDR1 MNHEY, CDR2 SMNVEV (reference sequence). The CDR3 has 13 amino acids. The CDR3 loop is CASSFAWDQPQHF. The DNA for the CDR3 is TGTGCCAGCAGTTTCGCGTGGGATCAGCCCCAGCATTTT.

The chain is built from TRBV18 and TRBJ2-7; 8 positions agree with TRBD1. In germline, CDR1 is KGHSH, CDR2 LQKENI. The CDR3 contains 15 residues. V trimming: 2 bases; J trimming: 3 bases; junction bases outside the gene matches: 6. The CDR3 reads CASSPGQGSLYEQYF. The CDR3 DNA reads TGTGCCAGCTCACCAGGACAGGGAAGTCTCTACGAGCAGTACTTC.

The rearrangement uses TRBV5-4 and TRBJ2-2; 10 nucleotides line up with TRBD2. V dropped 8 bases and J dropped 4; count of bases not matched to a gene: 11. Per the germline V gene, CDR1 is SGHNT and CDR2 is YYREEE (reference sequence). CDR3 length equals 16 residues. Here the CDR3 reads CASKLTLAGVTGELFF. Written as DNA, the CDR3 is TGTGCCAGTAAGCTTACCCTAGCGGGGGTCACCGGGGAGCTGTTTTTT.

This clone was detected only once. The rearrangement joins TRBV29-1 to TRBJ1-2; D ambiguous. Trimming stripped 4 bases from V and 8 bases from J, with 2 bases between. This CDR3 is built from 8 residues. Germline V CDR1 and CDR2: SQVTM, ANQGSEA. Here the CDR3 reads CSVGGYTF. CDR3 DNA sequence: TGCAGCGTTGGCGGCTACACCTTC.

The genes are TRBV15 and TRBJ2-7; 7 nucleotides agree with TRBD2. The CDR3 is made up of 15 amino acids. V lost 0 bases to trimming and J lost 1 base; unmatched junction nucleotides: 3. Looked up from germline, CDR1 is LNHNV and CDR2 is YYDKDF (reference sequence). The CDR3 coding sequence is TGTGCCACCAGCAGAGAGGTCGGGGGGTCCTACGAGCAGTACTTC. Amino acids: CATSREVGGSYEQYF.

The chain links TRBV7-2 to TRBJ1-4, with TRBD1 as a possible D gene (5 bases). This CDR3 region has 15 residues. Per germline, CDR1 SGHTA and CDR2 FQGNSA. V was shortened by 4 bases and J by 4 bases, with 13 bases between the two germline ends. The CDR3: CASSSQGSHNEKLFF. The DNA of the CDR3 is TGTGCCAGCAGCTCTCAGGGCTCCCATAATGAAAAACTGTTTTTT.

The chain's CDR3 is CAWRTRQTNTEAFF. CDR3 in DNA: TGTGCCTGGAGGACCCGACAAACGAACACTGAAGCTTTCTTT. V and J are TRBV30 and TRBJ1-1; D not resolved. V lost 3 bases and J 1 base, leaving 12 bases between the germline ends. CDR1 is GTSNPN and CDR2 is SVGIG in the germline V gene (reference sequence). The CDR3 runs 14 residues.

The CDR3 DNA reads as TGTGCCGGAAGACAGGGAATGAACACTGAAGCTTTCTTT. Its protein product is CAGRQGMNTEAFF. The chain employs TRBV2 and TRBJ1-1; 7 bases are shared with TRBD1. The CDR3 consists of 13 residues. Germline values: CDR1 SNHLY, CDR2 FYNNEI. V lost 11 bases to trimming and J lost 0 bases; unmatched junction nucleotides: 6.

This clone was seen only a few times. V gene TRBV29-1 combines with J gene TRBJ2-5; D is unclear. This CDR3 is built from 13 residues. Trimming removed 1 base at V and 0 bases at J, with 6 bases between. Germline lookup yields CDR1 SQVTM and CDR2 ANQGSEA. The chain's CDR3 is CSVEVGDQETQYF. The CDR3 nucleotides read TGCAGCGTTGAAGTAGGAGACCAAGAGACCCAGTACTTC. Based on the CDR3 plus reference TRBV29-1 and TRBJ2-5, the full variable domain is SAVISQKPSRDICQRGTSLTIQCQVDSQVTMMFWYRQQPGQSLTLIATANQGSEATYESGFVIDKFPISRPNLTFSTLTVSNMSPEDSSIYLCSVEVGDQETQYFGPGTRLLVL.

This chain links TRBV19 with TRBJ2-5, with 10 bases that match TRBD1. This CDR3 contains 16 residues. J gave up 5 bases and V 0 bases, and 6 bases lay outside the gene matches. The germline V gene encodes CDR1 LNHDA and CDR2 SQIVND (reference sequence). CDR3 sequence: CASSIDQTGGVETQYF. CDR3 nucleotides: TGTGCCAGTAGTATAGATCAGACAGGGGGCGTTGAGACCCAGTACTTC.

The genes are TRBV5-4 and TRBJ1-2, with 7 bases matching TRBD1. CDR3 length: 14 amino acids. V lost 4 bases and J lost 5; bases outside the gene matches: 8. Germline V gives CDR1 SGHNT, CDR2 YYREEE (reference sequence). The CDR3 region is CASSVGDRLYGYTF. The CDR3 DNA is TGTGCCAGCAGCGTGGGGGACAGACTTTATGGCTACACCTTC.

This clone was seen only once. This sequence joins TRBV7-3 and TRBJ1-2, with 7 bases matching TRBD1. CDR1 and CDR2 (germline): SGHTA, FQGTGA. The V and J ends lost 5 bases and 8 bases, in that order; junction bases with no gene match: 8. The CDR3 totals 13 residues. The CDR3 loop is CASSGRQGDGYTF. DNA for the CDR3: TGTGCCAGCAGCGGACGACAGGGAGACGGCTACACCTTC.

The chain recombines TRBV30 with TRBJ1-5; D remains ambiguous. Germline V gene data show CDR1 as GTSNPN and CDR2 as SVGIG (reference sequence). Trimming removed 5 bases at V and 2 bases at J, with 13 bases between. This CDR3 spans 14 amino acids. The CDR3 nucleotides read TGTGCCTGGGGTCAAGGATCTGGCAATCAGCCCCAGCATTTT. It yields the protein CAWGQGSGNQPQHF.

This clone was recorded once. The rearrangement uses TRBV6-1 and TRBJ1-5; D unclear. Per the germline V gene, CDR1 is MNHNS and CDR2 is SASEGT. Trimming pared 7 bases from V and 7 bases from J, leaving 14 bases between. The CDR3 is 13 amino acids. The DNA of the CDR3 is TGTGCCAGCATACATCAACCAGAACAGCCCCAGCATTTT. It codes for CASIHQPEQPQHF.

This clone was detected once. V is TRBV5-1 and J is TRBJ1-6; tentative D call: TRBD1 (5 bases). Germline V lookup: CDR1 SGHRS, CDR2 YFSETQ. The V gene lost 1 base and the J gene lost 7 bases, with 12 bases spanning the gap. The CDR3 is 15 residues long. CDR3 DNA sequence: TGCGCCAGCAGCTTGTTGGGCAGGGAAAATTCACCCCTCCACTTT. Translated, it gives CASSLLGRENSPLHF.

V is TRBV10-2 and J is TRBJ2-5; D is undetermined. The J call is in doubt because the DNA end fits TRBJ2-7 better. Germline V gene lookup returns CDR1 WSHSY and CDR2 SAAADI. The CDR3 totals 14 residues. The CDR3 region has the DNA TGCGCCAGCAGCGACCTGTCCCTAACCGACGAGCAGTACTTC. It is translated as CASSDLSLTDEQYF.

CDR3 amino acids: CASSRTTTTDTQYF. The DNA for the CDR3 is TGCGCCAGCAGCCGGACTACTACCACAGATACGCAGTATTTT. The chain uses TRBV4-1 and TRBJ2-3; D is perhaps TRBD2 (6 bases). This CDR3 contains 14 residues. Germline CDR1 and CDR2: MGHRA and YSYEKL. V was pared by 4 bases and J by 2 bases, with 10 bases between.

The rearrangement joins TRBV6-5 to TRBJ1-1; 9 bases are a match to TRBD1. Losses at the gene ends were 0 bases for V and 3 bases for J; bases not matched to a gene: 2. This CDR3 region has 15 residues. Germline V gene lookup returns CDR1 MNHEY and CDR2 SVGAGI. Here the CDR3 DNA reads TGTGCCAGCAGTTACTCGAGACAGGGGGACACTGAAGCTTTCTTT. Protein product: CASSYSRQGDTEAFF.

The chain links TRBV4-3 to TRBJ2-1; D is perhaps TRBD2 (6 bases). Germline CDR1 reads LGHNA; CDR2 reads YSLEER. The CDR3 is 16 amino acids. V was clipped by 0 bases and J by 8 bases, with 17 bases between them. The CDR3 loop is CASSQDRGLASDEQFF. The CDR3 DNA reads as TGCGCCAGCAGCCAAGATCGAGGTCTAGCGTCGGATGAGCAGTTCTTC.

The chain uses TRBV7-9 and TRBJ2-7; D assignment may be TRBD1 or TRBD2 (5 bases each). Germline V gene lookup returns CDR1 SEHNR and CDR2 FQNEAQ (reference sequence). V was trimmed by 1 base and J by 7 bases, leaving 11 bases between them. The CDR3 has 13 amino acids. Here the CDR3 reads CASSLVSEGEQYF. CDR3 bases: TGTGCCAGCAGCTTAGTTAGTGAGGGGGAGCAGTACTTC.

The chain has TRBV5-4 and TRBJ2-7, with 9 bases fitting TRBD2. Germline V gene lookup returns CDR1 SGHNT and CDR2 YYREEE (reference sequence). Losses at the gene ends were 3 bases for V and 2 bases for J; bases not matched to a gene: 6. CDR3 length equals 15 residues. The CDR3 DNA is TGTGCCAGCAGCTCAGCGGGAGGCCAAACCTACGAGCAGTACTTC. Translating it yields CASSSAGGQTYEQYF.

The V and J genes are TRBV21-1 and TRBJ1-1. TRBV21-1 is classified as a pseudogene. The CDR3 runs 15 residues. The CDR3 sequence: CASSNALRTDTEAFF. Written as DNA, the CDR3 is TGTGCCAGCAGCAATGCCCTCAGGACTGACACTGAAGCTTTCTTT.